The next 14 T cell receptor beta chains were all read from a single sample in a study of blood T cell repertoires in COVID-19. Sequencing was performed with immunoSEQ multiplex PCR; in TCRdb, only in-frame clones are kept and a portion is missing. Altogether some 96,000 clones are present, 85% to 90% being singletons, with the ten largest covering about 4.6%. The sample taken for sequencing was peripheral blood. The receptors were gathered from a human donor in a cohort sampled during active COVID-19.

The V call is TRBV7-9, the J call TRBJ2-3; TRBD1 agrees at 7 bases. Unmatched junction bases numbered 6, after V lost 3 bases and J lost 0 bases. The germline gives CDR1 SEHNR, CDR2 FQNEAQ (reference sequence). This CDR3 is 16 amino acids long. The CDR3 DNA follows: TGTGCCAGCAGCTTCGCTACGACAGGGAGCACAGATACGCAGTATTTT. It encodes CASSFATTGSTDTQYF.

This chain links TRBV28 with TRBJ1-2; no definite D call. The germline V gene encodes CDR1 MDHEN and CDR2 SYDVKM. CDR3 length: 20 amino acids. V dropped 4 bases and J dropped 4 bases, with 31 bases sitting between them. The CDR3 here is CASSSYAAGIYSGASYGYTF. The CDR3 nucleotides read TGTGCCAGCAGTTCCTACGCCGCCGGGATTTACTCCGGTGCTTCCTATGGCTACACCTTC.

This chain uses TRBV27 with TRBJ2-5; 12 bases agree with TRBD1. CDR1 is MNHEY and CDR2 is SMNVEV in the germline V gene (reference sequence). There are 18 residues in the CDR3. Trimming removed 6 bases from V and 5 bases from J; junction bases left unmatched: 16. CDR3: CASRGTGTGGASQETQYF. The CDR3 region has the DNA TGTGCCAGCAGGGGTACCGGGACAGGGGGCGCTTCCCAGGAGACCCAGTACTTC.

The chain employs TRBV5-1 and TRBJ2-1; 8 nucleotides match TRBD2. V was clipped by 2 bases and J by 5 bases; unmatched bases: 6. Looked up from germline, CDR1 is SGHRS and CDR2 is YFSETQ. The CDR3 contains 15 residues. CDR3 in DNA: TGCGCCAGCAGCTTAAACAGCGGGAGAAACAATGAGCAGTTCTTC. As protein: CASSLNSGRNNEQFF.

The CDR3 reads CASIQGFFSRNTIYF. DNA of the CDR3: TGTGCCAGCATACAGGGGTTTTTTTCCCGAAACACCATATATTTT. The chain links TRBV6-5 to TRBJ1-3, with 7 bases aligning to TRBD1. Looked up from germline, CDR1 is MNHEY and CDR2 is SVGAGI. The CDR3 is made up of 15 amino acids. Trimming cost V 7 bases and J 5 bases; bases outside gene matches: 11.

V gene TRBV12-3 or TRBV12-4 combines with J gene TRBJ1-1, with a tentative D call TRBD1 (6 bases). CDR3 length: 12 amino acids. Trimming took off 3 bases at V and 5 bases at J, with 7 bases between the two ends. The CDR3 protein is CASSLGATEAFF. The CDR3 bases are TGTGCCAGCAGTTTGGGGGCTACTGAAGCTTTCTTT.

The chain couples TRBV19 to TRBJ2-3; TRBD2 agrees at 15 bases. V shed 3 bases, J shed 0 bases, and the junction held 19 bases outside the gene matches. Germline V gene data show CDR1 as LNHDA and CDR2 as SQIVND (reference sequence). This CDR3 region has 23 residues. Here the CDR3 reads CASSMEIWAPGTSGRSSTDTQYF. Here the CDR3 DNA reads TGTGCCAGTAGTATGGAAATATGGGCCCCCGGGACTAGCGGGAGGTCTAGCACAGATACGCAGTATTTT. The whole variable domain, remainder taken from reference TRBV19 and TRBJ2-3, is DGGITQSPKYLFRKEGQNVTLSCEQNLNHDAMYWYRQDPGQGLRLIYYSQIVNDFQKGDIAEGYSVSREKKESFPLTVTSAQKNPTAFYLCASSMEIWAPGTSGRSSTDTQYFGPGTRLTVL.

V gene TRBV11-1 combines with J gene TRBJ1-1; D gene ambiguous. Trimming cost V 1 base and J 4 bases, with 10 bases left between them. The CDR3 is 14 amino acids. From germline, CDR1 is SGHAT and CDR2 FQDESV (reference sequence). CDR3 coding DNA: TGTGCCAGCAGCTTAGGCCCGGGAAGCACTGAAGCTTTCTTT. As protein: CASSLGPGSTEAFF.

V usage is TRBV6-2 or TRBV6-3 and J usage is TRBJ2-3, with 11 bases identical to TRBD2. The J segment lost 8 bases and the V segment lost 0 bases, leaving 10 bases of the junction unmatched. The CDR3 totals 17 residues. Germline V gene sequence: CDR1 MNHEY, CDR2 SVGEGT. The CDR3 sequence: CASSYSPLAGGLFTQYF. The CDR3 DNA sequence: TGTGCCAGCAGTTACTCCCCCCTAGCGGGAGGCCTCTTTACGCAGTATTTT.

This clone was seen just once. The rearrangement joins TRBV5-1 to TRBJ1-3; tentatively, D is TRBD1 (5 bases). CDR1 and CDR2 from the germline V gene are SGHRS and YFSETQ. Trimming stripped 6 bases from V and 1 base from J, with 11 bases between. The CDR3 spans 14 residues. The DNA for the CDR3 is TGCGCCAGCACCCCCGGGGGATCTGGAAACACCATATATTTT. This encodes CASTPGGSGNTIYF.

The rearrangement uses TRBV2 and TRBJ2-7; TRBD2 agrees at 11 bases. Germline V gives CDR1 SNHLY, CDR2 FYNNEI. Losses at the gene ends were 6 bases for V and 0 bases for J; bases not matched to a gene: 4. CDR3 length: 15 residues. CDR3 amino acids: CASRGLAASSYEQYF. The DNA for the CDR3 is TGTGCCAGCAGGGGACTAGCGGCGAGCTCCTACGAGCAGTACTTC.

The rearrangement links TRBV7-2 to TRBJ2-4; 12 bases fit TRBD1. Germline V gene sequence: CDR1 SGHTA, CDR2 FQGNSA. V shed 1 base, J shed 1 base, and the junction held 8 bases outside the gene matches. This CDR3 has 19 amino acids. In DNA, the CDR3 is TGTGCCAGCAGCTTAGTGGGACAGGGGGCGCATTCGGCCAAAAACATTCAGTACTTC. It encodes CASSLVGQGAHSAKNIQYF. The whole variable domain, filled in from reference TRBV7-2 and TRBJ2-4, reads GAGVSQSPSNKVTEKGKDVELRCDPISGHTALYWYRQSLGQGLEFLIYFQGNSAPDKSGLPSDRFSAERTGGSVSTLTIQRTQQEDSAVYLCASSLVGQGAHSAKNIQYFGAGTRLSVL.

The CDR3 protein is CASSPGTGLSRYTF. The CDR3 DNA reads as TGCGCCAGCAGCCCCGGGACAGGGCTTTCTCGCTACACCTTC. J is TRBJ1-2 and V is TRBV4-1; TRBD1 aligns across 9 bases. Trimming took 4 bases from V and 9 from J; bases not matched to a gene: 9. This CDR3 comprises 14 residues. Germline V gene sequence: CDR1 MGHRA, CDR2 YSYEKL.

V is TRBV6-5 and J is TRBJ2-7, with TRBD2 matching over 11 bases. CDR3 length equals 14 residues. Germline V gives CDR1 MNHEY, CDR2 SVGAGI. Trimming at V came to 6 bases and at J to 3 bases, leaving 4 bases not matched to a gene. The CDR3 protein is CASRYGTSGYEQYF. The CDR3 nucleotides read TGTGCCAGCAGGTACGGGACTAGCGGCTACGAGCAGTACTTC.